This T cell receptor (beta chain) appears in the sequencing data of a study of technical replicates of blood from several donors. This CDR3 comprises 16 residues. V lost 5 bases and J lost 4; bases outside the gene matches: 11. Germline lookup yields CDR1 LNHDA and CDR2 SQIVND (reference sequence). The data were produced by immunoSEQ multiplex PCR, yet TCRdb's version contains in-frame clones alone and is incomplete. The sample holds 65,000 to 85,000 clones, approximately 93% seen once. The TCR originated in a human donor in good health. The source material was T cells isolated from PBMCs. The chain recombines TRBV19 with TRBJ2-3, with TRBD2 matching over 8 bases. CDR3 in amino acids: CASSFRAGARPDTQYF. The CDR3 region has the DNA TGTGCCAGTAGTTTCCGAGCGGGAGCTCGGCCAGATACGCAGTATTTT.